This TCR beta chain came from a study of identical twins. Points from the study as a whole: One should note that invariant MAIT and iNKT cells could partly confound zero-insertion analyses.

This clonotype appeared a few times. Its matching antigen is unknown. The V gene's germline CDR1 is SQVTM and CDR2 ANQGSEA. CDR3 length equals 11 residues. V was pared by 7 bases and J by 9 bases, with 15 bases between. TCRdb independently ran MiXCR on the 5' RACE reads; one entry per CDR3 protein. This sample has around 530,000 distinct CDR3 sequences; about 15% occur once, and the top ten carry 0.44%. The data also belong to a second study, concerning yellow fever vaccine responses in identical twins.

The sample taken for sequencing was CD4+ T cells sorted from blood. The J gene is TRBJ1-1, the V gene TRBV29-1; D may be TRBD1 (6 bases). The origin of this receptor is a woman aged 18-30 years in good health. This CDR3 is CSGGPRGQAFF. The DNA for the CDR3 is TGCAGCGGGGGCCCGCGGGGGCAAGCTTTCTTT.